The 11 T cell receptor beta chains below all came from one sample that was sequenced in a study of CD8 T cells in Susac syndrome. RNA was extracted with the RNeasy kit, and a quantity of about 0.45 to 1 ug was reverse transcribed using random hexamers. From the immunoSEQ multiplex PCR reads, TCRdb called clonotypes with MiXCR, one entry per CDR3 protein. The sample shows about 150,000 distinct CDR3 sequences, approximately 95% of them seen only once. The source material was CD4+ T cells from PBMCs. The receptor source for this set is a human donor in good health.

The CDR3 protein is CAYRVHRTEAFF. In DNA form, the CDR3 reads TGTGCCTACAGGGTTCACCGAACTGAAGCTTTCTTT. The chain has TRBV30 and TRBJ1-1, with a possible D match to TRBD1 (6 bases). Trimming stripped 7 bases from V and 5 bases from J, with 14 bases between. Germline V gives CDR1 GTSNPN, CDR2 SVGIG (reference sequence). This CDR3 is built from 12 residues.

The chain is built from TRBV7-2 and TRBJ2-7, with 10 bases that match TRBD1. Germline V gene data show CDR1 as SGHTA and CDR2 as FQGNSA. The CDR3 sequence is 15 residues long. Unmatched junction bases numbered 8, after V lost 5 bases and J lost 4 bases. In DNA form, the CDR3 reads TGTGCCAGCAGCAAAACGGGACAGGGGATGTACGAGCAGTACTTC. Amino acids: CASSKTGQGMYEQYF.

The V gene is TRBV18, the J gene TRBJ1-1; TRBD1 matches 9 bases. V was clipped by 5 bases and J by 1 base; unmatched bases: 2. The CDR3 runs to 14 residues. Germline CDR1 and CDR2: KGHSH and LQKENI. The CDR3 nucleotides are TGTGCCAGCTCATCGACAGGGGGGAACACTGAAGCTTTCTTT. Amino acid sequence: CASSSTGGNTEAFF.

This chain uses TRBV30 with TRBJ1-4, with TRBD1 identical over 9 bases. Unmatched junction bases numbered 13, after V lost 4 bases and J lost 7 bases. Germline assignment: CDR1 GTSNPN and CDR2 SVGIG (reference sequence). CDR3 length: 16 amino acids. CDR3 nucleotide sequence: TGTGCCTGGAACGGGGGGAAGACAGGGGGTGGTGAAAAACTGTTTTTT. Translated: CAWNGGKTGGGEKLFF. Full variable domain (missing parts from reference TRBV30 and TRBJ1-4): SQTIHQWPATLVQPVGSPLSLECTVEGTSNPNLYWYRQAAGRGLQLLFYSVGIGQISSEVPQNLSASRPQDRQFILSSKKLLLSDSGFYLCAWNGGKTGGGEKLFFGSGTQLSVL.

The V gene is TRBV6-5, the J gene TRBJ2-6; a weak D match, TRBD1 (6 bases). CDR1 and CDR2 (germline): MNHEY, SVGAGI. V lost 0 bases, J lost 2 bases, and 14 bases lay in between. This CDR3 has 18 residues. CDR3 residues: CASSYSPRGTAGANVLTF. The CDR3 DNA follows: TGTGCCAGCAGTTACTCCCCCAGGGGAACGGCTGGGGCCAACGTCCTGACTTTC.

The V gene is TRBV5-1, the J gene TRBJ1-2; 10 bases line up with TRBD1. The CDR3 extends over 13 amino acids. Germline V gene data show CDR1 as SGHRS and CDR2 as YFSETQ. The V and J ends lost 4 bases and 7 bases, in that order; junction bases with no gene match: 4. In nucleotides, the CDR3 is TGCGCCAGCAGCGCGACAGGGGGCTCTGGCTACACCTTC. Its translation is CASSATGGSGYTF.

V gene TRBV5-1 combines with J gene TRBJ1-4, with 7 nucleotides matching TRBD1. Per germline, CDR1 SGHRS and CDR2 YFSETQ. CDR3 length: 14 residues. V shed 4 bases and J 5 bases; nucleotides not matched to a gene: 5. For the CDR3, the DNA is TGCGCCAGCAGCACGGGACAGCTAAATGAAAAACTGTTTTTT. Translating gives CASSTGQLNEKLFF.

Here the CDR3 reads CASSPGISKNTIYF. In nucleotides, the CDR3 is TGTGCCAGCTCACCAGGGATTTCTAAAAACACCATATATTTT. The chain has TRBV18 and TRBJ1-3, with D unresolved. Germline values: CDR1 KGHSH, CDR2 LQKENI. This CDR3 has 14 amino acids. V lost 2 bases and J lost 6, with 11 bases in between.

The CDR3 reads CSVPTGQGRQETQYF. CDR3 DNA sequence: TGCAGCGTTCCTACCGGACAGGGGAGGCAAGAGACCCAGTACTTC. The V and J genes are TRBV29-1 and TRBJ2-5; 9 bases are a match to TRBD1. J was trimmed by 2 bases and V by 5 bases; bases with no gene match: 9. Germline loops: CDR1 SQVTM, CDR2 ANQGSEA. CDR3 size: 15 residues.

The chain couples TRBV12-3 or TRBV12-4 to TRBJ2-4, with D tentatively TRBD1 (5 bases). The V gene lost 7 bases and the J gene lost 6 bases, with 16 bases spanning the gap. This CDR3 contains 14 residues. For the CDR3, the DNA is TGTGCCAGCACCCTTCCCTTTACAGGAAACATTCAGTACTTC. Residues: CASTLPFTGNIQYF.

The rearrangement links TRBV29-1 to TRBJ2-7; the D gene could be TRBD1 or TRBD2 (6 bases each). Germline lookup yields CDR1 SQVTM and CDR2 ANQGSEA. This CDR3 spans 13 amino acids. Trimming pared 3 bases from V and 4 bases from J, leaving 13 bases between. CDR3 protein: CSVEVGGGYEQYF. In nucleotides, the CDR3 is TGCAGCGTTGAGGTGGGGGGCGGATACGAGCAGTACTTC.